These 9 T cell receptor beta chains were all obtained from the same sample, sequenced in a study of T cell responses to AZD1222 COVID-19 vaccine. Generated by immunoSEQ multiplex PCR, the TCRdb table keeps only in-frame clones and is missing some. The profile covers 80,000 to 95,000 clones, with just under 90% appearing a single time and approximately 2.8% taken by the ten largest. This sample comprised peripheral blood, obtained on day 0 of MenACWY control vaccination. All receptors come from an adult in good health.

This clone has a handful of counts. The CDR3 nucleotides read TGTGCCAGCAGCACCCCCCAGGGGGCCTGGGATACGCAGTATTTT. Its translation: CASSTPQGAWDTQYF. The V gene is TRBV9, the J gene TRBJ2-3, with 8 positions matching TRBD1. The germline V gene has CDR1 SGDLS and CDR2 YYNGEE. Trimming at V came to 4 bases and at J to 6 bases, leaving 10 bases not matched to a gene. The CDR3 runs to 15 residues. Full variable domain (missing parts from reference TRBV9 and TRBJ2-3): DSGVTQTPKHLITATGQRVTLRCSPRSGDLSVYWYQQSLDQGLQFLIQYYNGEERAKGNILERFSAQQFPDLHSELNLSSLELGDSALYFCASSTPQGAWDTQYFGPGTRLTVL.

V gene TRBV29-1 combines with J gene TRBJ2-7; D perhaps matches TRBD2 (5 bases). Germline V gene data show CDR1 as SQVTM and CDR2 as ANQGSEA. V gave up 4 bases and J gave up 4 bases, with 14 bases separating them. The CDR3 consists of 13 residues. In DNA, the CDR3 is TGCAGCGTTGTCGGGGATCATAGGTACGAGCAGTACTTC. Translation: CSVVGDHRYEQYF.

This clone was seen only once. The genes are TRBV3-1 (or the pseudogene TRBV3-2) and TRBJ1-5; D gene ambiguous. This CDR3 is built from 14 residues. The V gene's germline CDR1 is LGHDT and CDR2 YNNKEL (reference sequence). Trimming shortened V by 2 bases and J by 2 bases, and 7 bases separated the two germline ends. The CDR3 reads CASSQLGRNQPQHF. The CDR3 coding sequence is TGTGCCAGCAGCCAACTTGGGCGCAATCAGCCCCAGCATTTT.

The CDR3 sequence: CASSPTPTGLGSGNTIYF. CDR3 DNA: TGTGCCAGCAGTCCAACCCCGACAGGGCTTGGCTCTGGAAACACCATATATTTT. The chain couples TRBV28 to TRBJ1-3; 7 bases match TRBD1. CDR3 length: 18 amino acids. Germline V CDR1 and CDR2: MDHEN, SYDVKM. The junction had 13 bases not matched to a gene; V was cut back by 5 bases and J by 0 bases.

The rearrangement joins TRBV4-3 to TRBJ2-3, with D unresolved. This CDR3 region has 16 residues. V was pared by 1 base and J by 1 base, with 12 bases between. Germline V gives CDR1 LGHNA, CDR2 YSLEER. CDR3 nucleotide sequence: TGCGCCAGCAGCCAAGGATCCGGGCCCGGCACAGATACGCAGTATTTT. It yields the protein CASSQGSGPGTDTQYF.

V gene TRBV7-3 combines with J gene TRBJ2-5; 7 bases match TRBD1. Trimming at V came to 2 bases and at J to 4 bases, leaving 16 bases not matched to a gene. The CDR3 runs 18 residues. CDR1 and CDR2 (germline): SGHTA, FQGTGA. This CDR3 reads CASSLFSGGTAGGETQYF. Written as DNA, the CDR3 is TGTGCCAGCAGCTTATTCTCCGGTGGGACAGCTGGTGGAGAGACCCAGTACTTC.

This rearrangement joins TRBV6-6 to TRBJ2-3, with D possibly being TRBD1 (7 bases). This CDR3 has 14 amino acids. Per germline, CDR1 MNHNY and CDR2 SVGAGI (reference sequence). Trimming left V 4 bases short and J 3 bases short, with 11 bases between. The CDR3 DNA reads TGTGCCAGCAGTTCGGAGGGGGCAACAGATACGCAGTATTTT. Amino acid sequence: CASSSEGATDTQYF.

V is TRBV12-3 or TRBV12-4 and J is TRBJ2-3, with D hard to call. Trimming took 3 bases from V and 4 from J, leaving 8 bases between them. The CDR3 has 13 amino acids. The CDR3, as DNA: TGTGCCAGCAGTTTTATCGAAGCAGATACGCAGTATTTT. Translated: CASSFIEADTQYF.

The genes are TRBV7-2 and TRBJ1-3; 7 positions agree with TRBD1. This CDR3 spans 15 amino acids. The junction had 7 bases not matched to a gene; V was cut back by 5 bases and J by 3 bases. The germline CDR1 and CDR2 sequences are SGHTA and FQGNSA. CDR3 DNA sequence: TGTGCCAGCAGCCAAGGGGCAGGGGGTGGAAACACCATATATTTT. Protein sequence: CASSQGAGGGNTIYF.